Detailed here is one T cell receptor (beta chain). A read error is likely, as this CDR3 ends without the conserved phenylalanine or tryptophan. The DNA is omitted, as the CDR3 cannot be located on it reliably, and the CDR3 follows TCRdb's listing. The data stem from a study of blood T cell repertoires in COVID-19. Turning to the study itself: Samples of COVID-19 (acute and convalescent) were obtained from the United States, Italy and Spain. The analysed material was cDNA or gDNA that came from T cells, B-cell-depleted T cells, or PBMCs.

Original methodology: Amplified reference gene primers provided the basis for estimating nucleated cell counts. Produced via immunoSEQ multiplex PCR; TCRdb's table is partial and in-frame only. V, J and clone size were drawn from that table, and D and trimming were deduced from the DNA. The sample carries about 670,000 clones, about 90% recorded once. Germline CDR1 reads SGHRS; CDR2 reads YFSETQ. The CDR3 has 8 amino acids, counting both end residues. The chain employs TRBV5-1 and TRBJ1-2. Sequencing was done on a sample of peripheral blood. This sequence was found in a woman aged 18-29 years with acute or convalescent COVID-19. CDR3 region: CASSFLLV.